The 7 T cell receptor beta chains presented below share a single source sample, sequenced in a study of cytomegalovirus exposure and HLA in healthy donors. With 60 Vbeta and 13 Jbeta primers, the PCR was carried out. Assay used: immunoSEQ multiplex PCR; TCRdb lists only in-frame clones, some missing. The data contain some 170,000 clones, 55% to 75% of them singletons. The material sequenced was PBMCs. The receptors originated from a human donor in good health.

This clone was counted once. The chain combines TRBV4-1 with TRBJ2-5, with D possibly TRBD2 on 6 matching bases. The CDR3 runs to 18 residues. V was cut by 4 bases and J by 9 bases, with 30 bases left in between. Germline CDR1 and CDR2: MGHRA and YSYEKL. This CDR3 reads CASSPGLLRRDLAGAQYF. The CDR3 DNA is TGCGCCAGCAGCCCGGGACTGTTACGAAGAGACCTGGCTGGAGCCCAGTACTTC.

The J gene is TRBJ1-2, the V gene TRBV4-1; D not resolved. The germline V and J ends were trimmed by 3 bases and 8 bases, with 13 bases remaining between them. This CDR3 contains 13 residues. Germline lookup yields CDR1 MGHRA and CDR2 YSYEKL. For the CDR3, the DNA is TGCGCCAGCAGCCAGGCCGGAGGTATAGGCTACACCTTC. This translates into CASSQAGGIGYTF.

J is TRBJ2-1 and V is TRBV27, with TRBD2 matching over 14 bases. The ends lost 4 bases at V and 0 bases at J; junction bases unmatched: 8. Per germline, CDR1 MNHEY and CDR2 SMNVEV (reference sequence). CDR3 length: 19 amino acids. The CDR3 nucleotides read TGTGCCAGCAGTTCACCGGGACTAGCGGGGGTGAGCTCCTACAATGAGCAGTTCTTC. Translating gives CASSSPGLAGVSSYNEQFF.

V gene TRBV7-8 combines with J gene TRBJ1-5, with TRBD1 identical over 10 bases. Germline trimming cut 4 bases from V and 6 bases from J; bases unmatched to any gene: 6. CDR3 length equals 15 residues. Germline loops: CDR1 SGHVS, CDR2 FQNEAQ. CDR3 coding DNA: TGTGCCAGCAGCTACGGGACAGGGGACAGTCAGCCCCAGCATTTT. Amino acid sequence: CASSYGTGDSQPQHF.

CDR3 coding DNA: TGTGCCAGCAGCTCACTCAAAGGGATTGGACAGGGTGGCTACACCTTC. Translated, it gives CASSSLKGIGQGGYTF. The V gene is TRBV11-2, the J gene TRBJ1-2; 8 bases are a match to TRBD1. CDR1 is SGHAT, CDR2 FQNNGV, per germline. Losses at the gene ends were 4 bases for V and 7 bases for J; bases not matched to a gene: 14. This CDR3 contains 16 residues.

The gene calls are TRBV4-1 and TRBJ2-3, with 9 bases that match TRBD1. Germline V CDR1 and CDR2: MGHRA, YSYEKL. V was clipped by 3 bases and J by 3 bases; unmatched bases: 7. The CDR3 has 16 amino acids. The CDR3 spells CASSQSGTGYTDTQYF. The CDR3 region has the DNA TGCGCCAGCAGCCAGTCCGGGACAGGGTATACAGATACGCAGTATTTT.

The J gene is TRBJ1-4, the V gene TRBV19; 9 bases are shared with TRBD1. Trimming cost V 10 bases and J 8 bases; bases outside gene matches: 8. CDR1 is LNHDA, CDR2 SQIVND, per germline (reference sequence). CDR3 length equals 13 residues. The chain's CDR3 is CAIWDRAREKLFF. CDR3 nucleotides: TGTGCCATTTGGGACAGGGCGCGGGAAAAACTGTTTTTT. Full variable domain (rest looked up from reference TRBV19 and TRBJ1-4): DGGITQSPKYLFRKEGQNVTLSCEQNLNHDAMYWYRQDPGQGLRLIYYSQIVNDFQKGDIAEGYSVSREKKESFPLTVTSAQKNPTAFYLCAIWDRAREKLFFGSGTQLSVL.